Shown below are 24 T cell receptor beta chains from a single sample sequenced in a study of T-cell memory formation after mild COVID-19. TCRdb processed the 5' RACE reads anew with MiXCR; each CDR3 protein has one entry. The table lists just over 350,000 distinct CDR3 sequences, under 15% of them singletons. The sequenced sample consisted of PBMCs or a T cell subset sorted from them (not recorded which). The receptors were sampled from a man aged 18-30 years who had mild COVID-19 (a few samples of this study predate the infection). Cell type and time point are not known.

V and J are TRBV5-6 and TRBJ2-2; unclear D gene. Germline V gives CDR1 SGHDT, CDR2 YYEEEE. V lost 0 bases and J 1 base, leaving 7 bases between the germline ends. CDR3 length: 15 amino acids. CDR3 region: CASSLVDLNTGELFF. For the CDR3, the DNA is TGTGCCAGCAGCTTGGTTGACTTGAACACCGGGGAGCTGTTTTTT.

There are a few counts of this clonotype. The rearrangement links TRBV24-1 to TRBJ2-5, with a possible D match to TRBD1 (5 bases). CDR3 length: 15 amino acids. V lost 10 bases and J 0 bases, leaving 17 bases between the germline ends. Germline CDR1 is KGHDR and CDR2 is SFDVKD. The CDR3 sequence: CATGAGSPYQETQYF. The CDR3 DNA follows: TGTGCCACAGGGGCCGGCTCACCCTACCAAGAGACCCAGTACTTC.

This clonotype showed up just a few times. V is TRBV6-5 and J is TRBJ2-1; D is undetermined. V lost 0 bases and J lost 0, with 6 bases in between. The germline V gene has CDR1 MNHEY and CDR2 SVGAGI. CDR3 length: 15 amino acids. As DNA, the CDR3 is TGTGCCAGCAGTTACTCGCCGGACTCCTACAATGAGCAGTTCTTC. Its protein product is CASSYSPDSYNEQFF.

This clonotype was detected ten times or more. The rearrangement uses TRBV7-8 and TRBJ2-7, with D possibly TRBD1 on 5 matching bases. V lost 5 bases and J lost 6, with 14 bases in between. The CDR3 loop spans 13 amino acids. Germline CDR1 reads SGHVS; CDR2 reads FQNEAQ. CDR3 bases: TGTGCCAGCAGCGCCAACCCAGGGCTCGAGCAGTACTTC. Its translation is CASSANPGLEQYF.

The V and J genes are TRBV4-3 and TRBJ2-3, with D uncertain. Trimming stripped 4 bases from V and 0 bases from J, with 11 bases between. From germline, CDR1 is LGHNA and CDR2 YSLEER. The CDR3 covers 15 residues. CDR3: CASSRIQQSTDTQYF. In DNA, the CDR3 is TGCGCCAGCAGCCGAATACAGCAGAGCACAGATACGCAGTATTTT.

In its sample, this clonotype was seen a few times. The J gene is TRBJ1-3, the V gene TRBV29-1; D is ambiguous. This CDR3 contains 15 residues. In germline, CDR1 is SQVTM, CDR2 ANQGSEA. Trimming removed 0 bases at V and 0 bases at J, with 9 bases between. The DNA of the CDR3 is TGCAGCGTTGAAGAAGGTATAGACTCTGGAAACACCATATATTTT. Protein sequence: CSVEEGIDSGNTIYF.

The V gene is TRBV7-6, the J gene TRBJ1-1; D unclear. Trimming took off 1 base at V and 5 bases at J, with 14 bases between the two ends. CDR1 and CDR2 from the germline V gene are SGHVS and FNYEAQ. CDR3 length: 15 residues. The CDR3 loop is CASSLGFVGRTEAFF. The CDR3 DNA reads TGTGCCAGCAGCTTAGGATTTGTCGGGAGGACTGAAGCTTTCTTT.

This clonotype was seen repeatedly, ten times or more. The chain links TRBV5-5 to TRBJ2-1; weak D call: TRBD2 (7 bases). The CDR3 loop spans 13 amino acids. Germline loops: CDR1 SGHKS, CDR2 YYEKEE (reference sequence). V gave up 4 bases and J gave up 9 bases, with 14 bases separating them. In DNA form, the CDR3 reads TGTGCCAGCAGCCTTGGGGGGGCTGGTGAGCAGTTCTTC. Encoded protein: CASSLGGAGEQFF.

This chain links TRBV5-1 with TRBJ1-3; D is ambiguous. CDR1 SGHRS and CDR2 YFSETQ come from the germline V gene. This CDR3 comprises 13 residues. The ends were cut back, 7 bases at V and 1 base at J, with 9 bases in the middle. CDR3 bases: TGCGCCAGCGCGGCAGAGTCTGGAAACACCATATATTTT. It codes for CASAAESGNTIYF.

This clonotype was seen only a few times. V and J are TRBV30 and TRBJ1-2, with D perhaps TRBD1 (6 bases). V dropped 3 bases and J dropped 2 bases, with 7 bases sitting between them. From germline, CDR1 is GTSNPN and CDR2 SVGIG (reference sequence). The length of the CDR3 is 12 residues. DNA of the CDR3: TGTGCCTGGAGGGACAGCAACTATGGCTACACCTTC. Its translation is CAWRDSNYGYTF.

This chain links TRBV7-3 with TRBJ1-1, with unresolved D. The CDR3 has 13 amino acids. V was clipped by 2 bases and J by 2 bases, with 6 bases between them. CDR1 and CDR2 (germline): SGHTA, FQGTGA. CDR3 protein: CASSLAHNTEAFF. Here the CDR3 DNA reads TGTGCCAGCAGCTTAGCCCATAACACTGAAGCTTTCTTT.

The chain couples TRBV9 to TRBJ1-1; D is undetermined. V lost 0 bases and J lost 12, with 15 bases in between. The CDR3 spans 13 residues. Germline V gene lookup returns CDR1 SGDLS and CDR2 YYNGEE. CDR3 sequence (DNA): TGTGCCAGCAGCGTAGGGGTGGAGGGATGGTCTTTCTTT. This translates into CASSVGVEGWSFF.

This clonotype came up a few times. The gene calls are TRBV7-9 and TRBJ1-1, with D possibly matching TRBD1 (5 bases). The CDR3 extends over 11 amino acids. From germline, CDR1 is SEHNR and CDR2 FQNEAQ (reference sequence). Here the CDR3 DNA reads TGTGGGGTGTCGGCGGGGGGTGAAGCTTTCTTT. Translated: CGVSAGGEAFF.

V and J are TRBV20-1 and TRBJ1-6; D may be TRBD1 (5 bases). Trimming took off 4 bases at V and 9 bases at J, with 22 bases between the two ends. The CDR3 length is 16 residues. CDR1 is DFQATT, CDR2 SNEGSKA, per germline (reference sequence). The CDR3 protein is CSATTQGTRRGSPLHF. DNA for the CDR3: TGCAGTGCTACCACCCAGGGAACAAGGCGTGGTTCACCCCTCCACTTT.

This clonotype showed up many times. This chain connects TRBV7-9 to TRBJ2-1; D is tentatively TRBD1 or TRBD2 (5 bases each). Trimming cost V 2 bases and J 8 bases, with 16 bases left between them. CDR3 size: 15 residues. Germline V CDR1 and CDR2: SEHNR, FQNEAQ (reference sequence). Here the CDR3 reads CASSLFGALDDEQFF. The CDR3 nucleotides are TGTGCCAGCAGCTTATTCGGGGCCCTGGATGATGAGCAGTTCTTC. The whole variable domain, remainder taken from reference TRBV7-9 and TRBJ2-1, is DTGVSQNPRHKITKRGQNVTFRCDPISEHNRLYWYRQTLGQGPEFLTYFQNEAQLEKSRLLSDRFSAERPKGSFSTLEIQRTEQGDSAMYLCASSLFGALDDEQFFGPGTRLTVL.

This clonotype was counted at least ten times. This chain links TRBV27 with TRBJ1-2; D is possibly TRBD1 (5 bases). The V gene lost 6 bases and the J gene lost 8 bases, with 13 bases spanning the gap. This CDR3 has 12 amino acids. Per the germline V gene, CDR1 is MNHEY and CDR2 is SMNVEV (reference sequence). CDR3 nucleotides: TGTGCCAGCAGCCCAGCGGGGGACGGCTACACCTTC. The encoded protein is CASSPAGDGYTF.

The J gene is TRBJ1-1, the V gene TRBV29-1, with a weak D call TRBD1 (6 bases). Germline V gene sequence: CDR1 SQVTM, CDR2 ANQGSEA. This CDR3 is built from 13 residues. V lost 8 bases and J lost 3, with 16 bases in between. CDR3 in DNA: TGCAGCCCCCGACAGGACCCCTACACTGAAGCTTTCTTT. Translated: CSPRQDPYTEAFF.

This clonotype was found a few times. The chain recombines TRBV29-1 with TRBJ2-5; 7 positions agree with TRBD1. Germline-derived CDR1 and CDR2 are SQVTM and ANQGSEA. This CDR3 has 13 residues. V shed 6 bases and J 2 bases; nucleotides not matched to a gene: 6. The CDR3 DNA reads TGCAGCGTGACGGGACAGTTACAAGAGACCCAGTACTTC. This sequence encodes CSVTGQLQETQYF.

This clonotype has just a few counts. The chain uses TRBV29-1 and TRBJ2-3; TRBD1 might be the D (6 bases). The CDR3 is 15 amino acids. The germline V gene has CDR1 SQVTM and CDR2 ANQGSEA. V was cut by 6 bases and J by 4 bases, with 20 bases left in between. CDR3 protein: CSVVWALQGPDTQYF. In nucleotides, the CDR3 is TGCAGCGTGGTGTGGGCTTTACAGGGACCAGATACGCAGTATTTT.

V usage is TRBV27 and J usage is TRBJ2-3, with no clear D. Germline V CDR1 and CDR2: MNHEY, SMNVEV (reference sequence). The CDR3 sequence is 13 residues long. V lost 6 bases to trimming and J lost 6 bases, with 13 bases between them. The CDR3 is CASRMGVSDTQYF. For the CDR3, the DNA is TGTGCCAGCAGGATGGGCGTCTCCGATACGCAGTATTTT.

A note on this clonotype: Mismatch with germline at one junction end may stem from a read error. The CDR3: CASSQGPMGPNSPLHF. The CDR3 nucleotides read TGCGCCAGCAGTCAAGGACCGATGGGACCCAATTCACCCCTCCACTTT. V is TRBV4-1 and J is TRBJ1-6, with D possibly matching TRBD1 (5 bases). This CDR3 is 16 amino acids long. Germline CDR1 is MGHRA and CDR2 is YSYEKL.

V is TRBV7-2 and J is TRBJ2-5; D ambiguous. The CDR3 is 12 residues long. Trimming stripped 5 bases from V and 6 bases from J, with 10 bases between. Germline lookup yields CDR1 SGHTA and CDR2 FQGNSA. The CDR3 nucleotides read TGTGCCAGCAGCCCCGATGTGCAGACCCAGTACTTC. Its translation: CASSPDVQTQYF.

This clonotype was observed a few times. CDR3 nucleotides: TGTGCCAGCAAACCCCTGGGTGACAATCAGCCCCAGCATTTT. Translated, it gives CASKPLGDNQPQHF. V usage is TRBV12-3 or TRBV12-4 and J usage is TRBJ1-5; D unclear. V lost 7 bases and J lost 3, with 13 bases in between. The CDR3 consists of 14 residues.

J is TRBJ1-2 and V is TRBV28; D is ambiguous. CDR1 and CDR2 (germline): MDHEN, SYDVKM. The length of the CDR3 is 14 residues. V was pared by 3 bases and J by 4 bases, with 12 bases between. CDR3 in DNA: TGTGCCAGCAGTTTGGGCAGGAGACCCTATGGCTACACCTTC. As protein: CASSLGRRPYGYTF.